Following are 11 T cell receptor beta chains from one sample sequenced in a study of cytomegalovirus exposure and HLA in healthy donors. PCR involved 60 Vbeta and 13 Jbeta primers. This table comes from immunoSEQ multiplex PCR, and its TCRdb copy is limited to in-frame clones, with some not included. The sample lists about 80,000 clones, roughly 80% occurring once. Input material: PBMCs. The receptors were sampled from a man over 45 in good health and CMV-seronegative.

V usage is TRBV5-5 and J usage is TRBJ1-1; tentative D call: TRBD1 (6 bases). V shed 4 bases and J shed 4 bases, with 11 bases lying between them. The V gene's germline CDR1 is SGHKS and CDR2 YYEKEE (reference sequence). The CDR3 totals 13 residues. In DNA form, the CDR3 reads TGTGCCAGCAGCAATGGACAGAGCACTGAAGCTTTCTTT. This encodes CASSNGQSTEAFF.

The chain carries TRBV5-4 and TRBJ2-1, with 13 nucleotides matching TRBD2. CDR1 is SGHNT, CDR2 YYREEE, per germline (reference sequence). This CDR3 has 14 residues. After removal of 1 base from V and 12 bases from J, the junction contained 4 bases not matched to a gene. The CDR3 DNA follows: TGTGCCAGCAGCTTGAGACTAGCGGGGGGACCGCAGTTCTTC. It is translated as CASSLRLAGGPQFF. The full variable domain, in which reference TRBV5-4 and TRBJ2-1 provide the parts outside the CDR3, is ETGVTQSPTHLIKTRGQQVTLRCSSQSGHNTVSWYQQALGQGPQFIFQYYREEENGRGNFPPRFSGLQFPNYSSELNVNALELDDSALYLCASSLRLAGGPQFFGPGTRLTVL.

The J gene is TRBJ2-1, the V gene TRBV21-1; TRBD2 is the table's D call, not checked against the DNA. TRBV21-1 is noted as a pseudogene. There are 16 residues in the CDR3. CDR3 protein: CASSKYVSGGMNEQFF. Here the CDR3 DNA reads TGTGCCAGCAGCAAATACGTGAGCGGGGGTATGAATGAGCAGTTCTTC.

The chain has TRBV7-3 and TRBJ1-1; D gene uncertain. Per the germline V gene, CDR1 is SGHTA and CDR2 is FQGTGA. The CDR3 has 14 residues. Trimming took 6 bases from V and 5 from J, leaving 16 bases between them. The CDR3 nucleotides are TGTGCCAGCAGTCCCGACGTGAGGAGGACTGAAGCTTTCTTT. Encoded protein: CASSPDVRRTEAFF. The complete variable domain, with remaining parts taken from reference TRBV7-3 and TRBJ1-1, reads GAGVSQTPSNKVTEKGKYVELRCDPISGHTALYWYRQSLGQGPEFLIYFQGTGAADDSGLPNDRFFAVRPEGSVSTLKIQRTERGDSAVYLCASSPDVRRTEAFFGQGTRLTVV.

The chain uses TRBV28 and TRBJ2-1; D is perhaps TRBD2 (6 bases). The CDR3 loop spans 16 amino acids. Germline assignment: CDR1 MDHEN and CDR2 SYDVKM. Trimming stripped 2 bases from V and 0 bases from J, with 11 bases between. DNA for the CDR3: TGTGCCAGCAGTTTAGGAGGGGTGAGCTCCTACAATGAGCAGTTCTTC. Amino acids: CASSLGGVSSYNEQFF.

This clone was seen a handful of times. This chain uses TRBV6-5 with TRBJ1-6; D is perhaps TRBD1 (5 bases). V dropped 7 bases and J dropped 4 bases, with 8 bases sitting between them. CDR3 length equals 13 residues. Germline CDR1 is MNHEY and CDR2 is SVGAGI. The CDR3 nucleotides read TGTGCCAGCACAGGGATTTATAATTCACCCCTCCACTTT. Protein product: CASTGIYNSPLHF.

This chain links TRBV28 with TRBJ1-5; D not certain. There are 12 residues in the CDR3. CDR1 and CDR2 (germline): MDHEN, SYDVKM. The ends were cut back, 6 bases at V and 7 bases at J, with 10 bases in the middle. Written as DNA, the CDR3 is TGTGCCAGCAGCCTTCTAGACCAGCCCCAGCATTTT. Protein: CASSLLDQPQHF.

V is TRBV2 and J is TRBJ2-3, with 7 bases matching TRBD1. The V segment lost 8 bases and the J segment 3 bases; nucleotides outside the gene matches: 11. This CDR3 contains 15 residues. Per the germline V gene, CDR1 is SNHLY and CDR2 is FYNNEI. The CDR3 DNA reads TGTGCCAGCCGTCGACAGGGTCAAAAGACAGATACGCAGTATTTT. Protein product: CASRRQGQKTDTQYF.

The chain links TRBV5-4 to TRBJ1-1; 9 bases are shared with TRBD1. Unmatched junction bases numbered 3, after V lost 0 bases and J lost 0 bases. CDR1 and CDR2 from the germline V gene are SGHNT and YYREEE (reference sequence). The CDR3 spans 16 residues. The CDR3 spells CASSLGNRGLNTEAFF. CDR3 DNA sequence: TGTGCCAGCAGCTTGGGGAACAGGGGGCTGAACACTGAAGCTTTCTTT.

This clone was seen more than once but under ten times. The chain has TRBV2 and TRBJ2-7; D perhaps matches TRBD2 (5 bases). From germline, CDR1 is SNHLY and CDR2 FYNNEI. This CDR3 region has 12 residues. Trimming cost V 7 bases and J 9 bases, with 16 bases left between them. In nucleotides, the CDR3 is TGTGCCAGCACCAAGACTAATCCGCGGCAGTACTTC. This encodes CASTKTNPRQYF.

V and J are TRBV11-3 and TRBJ1-1; no clear D gene. Between the trimmed V and J ends, which lost 0 bases and 9 bases, there was a span of 11 bases. The germline gives CDR1 SGHNT, CDR2 YENEEA. The CDR3 totals 13 residues. This CDR3 reads CASSLEWTGKAFF. The CDR3 nucleotides read TGTGCCAGCAGCTTAGAGTGGACGGGAAAAGCTTTCTTT.